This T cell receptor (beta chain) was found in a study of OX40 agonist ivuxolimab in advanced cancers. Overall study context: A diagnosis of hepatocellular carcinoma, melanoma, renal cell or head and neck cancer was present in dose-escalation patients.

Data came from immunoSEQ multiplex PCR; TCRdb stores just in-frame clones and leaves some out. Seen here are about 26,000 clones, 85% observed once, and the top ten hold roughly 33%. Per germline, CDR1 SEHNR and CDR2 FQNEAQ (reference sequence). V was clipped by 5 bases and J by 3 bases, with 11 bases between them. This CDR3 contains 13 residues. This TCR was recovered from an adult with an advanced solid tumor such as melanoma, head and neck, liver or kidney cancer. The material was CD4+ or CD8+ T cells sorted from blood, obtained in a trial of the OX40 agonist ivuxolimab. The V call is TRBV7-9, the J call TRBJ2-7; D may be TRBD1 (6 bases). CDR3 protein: CASSPHRVYEQYF. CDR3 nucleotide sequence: TGTGCCAGCAGCCCTCACAGGGTCTACGAGCAGTACTTC.